The rows below give T cell receptor beta chains drawn from one sample of a study of blood T cells in healthy people across ages. TCRdb ran MiXCR on the 5' RACE reads and lists one entry per CDR3 protein. Of roughly 1.4 million distinct CDR3 sequences listed, approximately 59% are singletons. Sequenced: blood. These TCRs come from a man between 18 and 29 years old in good health. Each CDR3 is given with its conserved first and last residue. The order of the fields is clone size, D gene, V gene, J gene, CDR3 DNA, CDR3 protein. The D gene is left open where the match is weak. Some rows have no size entry. The others give once, few or many, or a class for an expanded clone.

>few|NA|TRBV12-3/TRBV12-4|TRBJ1-5
TGTGCCAGCAGTTTATCAGGGGCTGGCCAGCCCCAGCATTTT
CASSLSGAGQPQHF
>NA|TRBD1|TRBV7-2|TRBJ2-5
TGTGCCAGCAGTCGAATCGGGACAGTTCAAGAGACCCAGTACTTC
CASSRIGTVQETQYF
>NA|NA|TRBV7-6|TRBJ2-1
TGTGCCAGCAGCTATACAGGGGAGGGTGAGCAGTTCTTC
CASSYTGEGEQFF
>NA|NA|TRBV20-1|TRBJ2-5
TGCAGTGCTAGAGTGGATTGGGGAGAGACCCAGTACTTC
CSARVDWGETQYF
>NA|TRBD2|TRBV4-3|TRBJ2-1
TGCGCCAGCAGCCCCTCAGTTAGCGGGGTCTACAATGAGCAGTTCTTC
CASSPSVSGVYNEQFF
>few|NA|TRBV7-2|TRBJ1-1
TGTGCCAGCAGCTTAGGGAGTTTGGGGGCAGACCTTGAAGCTTTCTTT
CASSLGSLGADLEAFF
>NA|NA|TRBV20-1|TRBJ2-7
TGCAGTGTACGAGGAGGGGCATACGAGCAGTACTTC
CSVRGGAYEQYF
>NA|NA|TRBV7-9|TRBJ2-5
TGTGCCAGCAGCTACAAGTCCGCCGGAGAGACCCAGTACTTC
CASSYKSAGETQYF
>few|TRBD1|TRBV29-1|TRBJ2-3
TGCAGCGCTGGACAGGTTGGGACAGATACGCAGTATTTT
CSAGQVGTDTQYF
>NA|NA|TRBV12-3/TRBV12-4|TRBJ2-2
TGTGCCACCGATCAGGACCCCAGGACCAACACCGGGGAGCTGTTTTTT
CATDQDPRTNTGELFF
>few|TRBD2|TRBV20-1|TRBJ2-1
TGCAGTGCCATGAGCGGGGGGGCGCAGTTCTTC
CSAMSGGAQFF
>few|TRBD1|TRBV29-1|TRBJ2-7
TGCAGCGTTGCAGGGGGCCACTACGAGCAGTACTTC
CSVAGGHYEQYF
>NA|NA|TRBV15|TRBJ2-1
TGTGCCACCAGCAGAGATCCCGGACTCGCTGAAGAGCAGTTCTTC
CATSRDPGLAEEQFF
>NA|NA|TRBV29-1|TRBJ1-3
TGCAGCGTTGGGCAAGGCTCTGGAAACACCATATATTTT
CSVGQGSGNTIYF
>once|TRBD1|TRBV15|TRBJ2-7
TGTGCCACCAGCAATACAGGGGAAACCTACGAGCAGTACTTC
CATSNTGETYEQYF
>NA|TRBD1|TRBV7-2|TRBJ2-1
TGTGCCAGCAGCGTTGCGTGGACAGGCCGATACTCCTACAATGAGCAGTTCTTC
CASSVAWTGRYSYNEQFF
>NA|NA|TRBV4-1|TRBJ2-7
TGCGCCAGCAGCCACCCGCTCAGAAGGGGTCTGTCCTACGAGCAGTACTTC
CASSHPLRRGLSYEQYF
>NA|TRBD1|TRBV2|TRBJ2-1
TGTGCCAGCAGTAGACGCGTGACAGGGTGGAATGAGCAGTTCTTC
CASSRRVTGWNEQFF